This TCR beta chain was documented in a study of read filtering for tumor transcriptome and immune sequencing. The CDR3 sequence is 16 residues long. Looked up from germline, CDR1 is KGHDR and CDR2 is SFDVKD. V lost 3 bases, J lost 4 bases, and 3 bases stayed unmatched. Molecular barcoded adaptors covering alpha/delta and beta/gamma chains were used on roughly 400 ng RNA. MiXCR was run by TCRdb on the reads, yielding one entry per CDR3 protein. The table shows around 140,000 distinct CDR3 sequences, with roughly an eighth occurring only once. This clonotype was recorded many times. Sequenced: a population of CD138-negative cells sorted from bone marrow. This sequence originates from a donor at least 40 years old with multiple myeloma. This chain uses TRBV24-1 with TRBJ2-5; 14 nucleotides match TRBD2. CDR3 in amino acids: CATSDPGLAGGETQYF. The CDR3 DNA reads as TGTGCCACCAGTGATCCAGGACTAGCGGGAGGAGAGACCCAGTACTTC.